The next 10 T cell receptor beta chains were all read from a single sample in a study of blood T cell repertoires in COVID-19 (dated by TCRdb to the early 2020s). Libraries were constructed by the immunoSEQ multiplex PCR assay. The clones in this table, taken by TCRdb from immuneACCESS, are in-frame only. Not every clone is retained; where verified, under half of the shortfall comes from an unresolved V gene, and the cause of the rest is unknown. Across this sample there are about 56,000 clones, with 89% seen only once. In total, the top ten clones hold approximately 45% of the sample. The material sequenced was peripheral blood. The receptor set was obtained from an older woman with COVID-19, enrolled during active disease.

This chain joins TRBV4-3 and TRBJ2-2, with a tentative D call TRBD1 (6 bases). The CDR3 has 15 amino acids. Germline assignment: CDR1 LGHNA and CDR2 YSLEER. Deletions cut 0 bases from V and 7 bases from J, with 12 bases between. Here the CDR3 reads CASSQEPGADGELFF. The CDR3 bases are TGCGCCAGCAGCCAAGAACCAGGGGCGGACGGGGAGCTGTTTTTT.

V and J are TRBV19 and TRBJ1-1, with D unresolved. The length of the CDR3 is 15 residues. Trimming cost V 3 bases and J 1 base, with 12 bases left between them. Per the germline V gene, CDR1 is LNHDA and CDR2 is SQIVND (reference sequence). The CDR3 DNA is TGTGCCAGTAGTATCGGCAGCCCGGGGAACACTGAAGCTTTCTTT. This sequence encodes CASSIGSPGNTEAFF.

The chain joins TRBV7-8 to TRBJ1-1, with D tentatively TRBD1 (6 bases). Trimming took off 8 bases at V and 0 bases at J, with 10 bases between the two ends. Germline V gene lookup returns CDR1 SGHVS and CDR2 FQNEAQ. The CDR3 consists of 13 residues. CDR3 sequence reads: CASGAGVNTEAFF. The CDR3 coding sequence is TGTGCCAGCGGGGCAGGGGTGAACACTGAAGCTTTCTTT.

The chain links TRBV27 to TRBJ1-3; no clear D gene. V lost 2 bases to trimming and J lost 3 bases, with 14 bases between them. In germline, CDR1 is MNHEY, CDR2 SMNVEV (reference sequence). The CDR3 contains 16 residues. The CDR3 DNA follows: TGTGCCAGCAGTTTAGATGGGTTCCCGGGTGGAAACACCATATATTTT. This codes for CASSLDGFPGGNTIYF.

V usage is TRBV2 and J usage is TRBJ1-1; the D is unclear. Germline loops: CDR1 SNHLY, CDR2 FYNNEI. The CDR3 has 16 amino acids. V was pared by 2 bases and J by 4 bases, with 17 bases between. The CDR3 spells CASSELGSGGGTEAFF. CDR3 nucleotides: TGTGCCAGCAGTGAATTGGGGAGCGGCGGAGGCACTGAAGCTTTCTTT.

The chain combines TRBV4-3 with TRBJ2-2; the D gene is possibly TRBD2 (6 bases). This CDR3 has 16 residues. Trimming left V 1 base short and J 9 bases short, with 18 bases between. Germline lookup yields CDR1 LGHNA and CDR2 YSLEER. This CDR3 reads CASSQVGGTPSRELFF. CDR3 bases: TGCGCCAGCAGCCAAGTCGGCGGGACGCCAAGCAGGGAGCTGTTTTTT.

This CDR3 is CASSWTTGSTYEQYF. DNA of the CDR3: TGTGCCAGCAGTTGGACGACAGGGTCGACCTACGAGCAGTACTTC. This chain links TRBV27 with TRBJ2-7; 7 bases fit TRBD1. Per the germline V gene, CDR1 is MNHEY and CDR2 is SMNVEV (reference sequence). V lost 4 bases, J lost 2 bases, and 8 bases stayed unmatched. This CDR3 spans 15 amino acids.

This chain uses TRBV6-1 with TRBJ1-5; D is perhaps TRBD1 (5 bases). The CDR3 sequence is 14 residues long. Trimming shortened V by 3 bases and J by 7 bases, and 13 bases separated the two germline ends. Germline-derived CDR1 and CDR2 are MNHNS and SASEGT. This CDR3 reads CASSEGQGRQPQHF. The CDR3 DNA sequence: TGTGCCAGCAGTGAGGGGCAGGGAAGGCAGCCCCAGCATTTT.

The gene calls are TRBV5-1 and TRBJ2-4, with TRBD1 matching 8 bases. Germline-derived CDR1 and CDR2 are SGHRS and YFSETQ. The CDR3 totals 17 residues. Trimming removed 0 bases from V and 0 bases from J; junction bases left unmatched: 5. The CDR3 sequence: CASSLGQGTIAKNIQYF. The DNA of the CDR3 is TGCGCCAGCAGCTTGGGACAGGGGACAATAGCCAAAAACATTCAGTACTTC.

This clone has a handful of counts. The J gene is TRBJ1-2, the V gene TRBV6-6; 7 positions agree with TRBD1. J gave up 6 bases and V 5 bases, and 6 bases lay outside the gene matches. The germline V gene has CDR1 MNHNY and CDR2 SVGAGI (reference sequence). The CDR3 runs 13 residues. DNA for the CDR3: TGTGCCAGCAGTCTGACAGGGCTTGATGGCTACACCTTC. This sequence encodes CASSLTGLDGYTF.